Presented here are 21 T cell receptor beta chains from one specimen sequenced in a study of T cells in Graves' hyperthyroidism and ophthalmopathy (dated by TCRdb to between 2018 and 2021). To prepare the library, multiplex PCR was applied. TCRdb lists the instrument as Illumina HiSeq 2000. Amplification of TCR beta CDR3 regions was carried out from RNA transcripts. A first-round RT-PCR of the TCR CDR3 used the HTBI primer set with the Qiagen OneStep RT-PCR kit. TCRdb reanalyzed the raw reads on its own, using fastp at Q25 for trimming and MiXCR for clone calling, and kept in-frame beta chains. Each CDR3 protein appears once, grouped with its most common genes and DNA. This sample comprises a few hundred thousand distinct CDR3 sequences, 15% to 20% of them detected only once. The ten largest clones take up about 16% of the sample. The sequencing sample was made of blood. The receptors were sampled from a woman between 35 and 50 years old with Graves' ophthalmopathy.

This clonotype was recorded many times. V is TRBV19 and J is TRBJ1-5; 10 bases are a match to TRBD1. CDR1 and CDR2 (germline): LNHDA, SQIVND (reference sequence). The V segment lost 6 bases and the J segment 6 bases; nucleotides outside the gene matches: 8. The CDR3 loop spans 15 amino acids. This CDR3 is CASRAATGGRQPQHF. The CDR3 DNA sequence: TGTGCCAGTAGGGCCGCGACAGGGGGCCGTCAGCCCCAGCATTTT.

For this clonotype: The germline gene is not matched at one end of the junction; a read error may be the cause. This rearrangement joins TRBV20-1 to TRBJ1-2; 7 nucleotides agree with TRBD1. Germline assignment: CDR1 DFQATT and CDR2 SNEGSKA (reference sequence). This CDR3 region has 13 residues. Here the CDR3 DNA reads TGCAGTGCTAAAAGACAGGGTTTGGATGGCTACAACTTC. Its translation is CSAKRQGLDGYNF.

At least ten counts were recorded for this clonotype. This chain uses TRBV6-1 with TRBJ2-4; weak D call: TRBD1 (7 bases). Germline V gene lookup returns CDR1 MNHNS and CDR2 SASEGT. With 8 bases removed from V and 0 bases from J, the gap between germline ends came to 20 bases. This CDR3 contains 17 residues. As DNA, the CDR3 is TGTGCCAGCGCGAAAAGGAGGGGGCTCGGAGCCAAAAACATTCAGTACTTC. Protein sequence: CASAKRRGLGAKNIQYF.

This clonotype was picked up many times. The V gene is TRBV6-5, the J gene TRBJ1-5, with D uncertain. The CDR3 has 13 amino acids. The V and J ends lost 1 base and 4 bases respectively, with 5 bases between them. Germline CDR1 reads MNHEY; CDR2 reads SVGAGI. In DNA form, the CDR3 reads TGTGCCAGCAGTTACTTCGGGAATCAGCCCCAGCATTTT. Encoded protein: CASSYFGNQPQHF.

In this sample, this clonotype turned up many times. The J gene is TRBJ1-2, the V gene TRBV11-2; D is unclear. Germline V lookup: CDR1 SGHAT, CDR2 FQNNGV. This CDR3 is 15 amino acids long. Trimming removed 5 bases from V and 3 bases from J, with 16 bases in between. The CDR3 reads CASSVTSGEHYGYTF. CDR3 coding DNA: TGTGCCAGCAGCGTAACATCCGGGGAGCACTATGGCTACACCTTC.

The gene calls are TRBV6-1 and TRBJ1-2; 9 nucleotides agree with TRBD1. The germline V gene encodes CDR1 MNHNS and CDR2 SASEGT. J lost 4 bases, V lost 6 bases, and 6 bases had no gene match. This CDR3 is 14 amino acids long. CDR3 in amino acids: CASRRGQGGYGYTF. The DNA for the CDR3 is TGTGCCAGCAGGAGGGGACAGGGTGGCTATGGCTACACCTTC.

This chain uses TRBV20-1 with TRBJ1-1, with D maybe TRBD1 (5 bases). V was cut by 3 bases and J by 3 bases, with 14 bases left in between. Per the germline V gene, CDR1 is DFQATT and CDR2 is SNEGSKA (reference sequence). The CDR3 loop spans 14 amino acids. The CDR3 coding sequence is TGCAGTGCTAGTAACGGGGGTTTAGACACTGAAGCTTTCTTT. It translates to CSASNGGLDTEAFF.

A few counts support this clonotype. The J gene is TRBJ1-2, the V gene TRBV20-1; D is undetermined. The CDR3 loop spans 15 amino acids. Trimming pared 0 bases from V and 8 bases from J, leaving 19 bases between. Germline CDR1 reads DFQATT; CDR2 reads SNEGSKA (reference sequence). CDR3 coding DNA: TGCAGTGCTAGAGATTTGTGGGGTAAAAGGCACGGCTACACCTTC. Translated, it gives CSARDLWGKRHGYTF.

The table lists this clonotype with many counts. The V call is TRBV4-2, the J call TRBJ1-1; possible D gene TRBD1, 6 bases. The V gene lost 0 bases and the J gene lost 4 bases, with 12 bases spanning the gap. CDR3 length: 15 amino acids. The germline gives CDR1 LGHNA, CDR2 YNFKEQ. CDR3 in amino acids: CASSQEQGEVTEAFF. In nucleotides, the CDR3 is TGTGCCAGCAGCCAAGAACAGGGAGAGGTCACTGAAGCTTTCTTT.

Ten or more counts support this clonotype. This chain links TRBV6-4 with TRBJ1-5; TRBD1 aligns across 8 bases. Germline V gives CDR1 MRHNA, CDR2 SNTAGT. With V trimmed by 6 bases and J by 7 bases, 20 bases remained unmatched. The CDR3 contains 18 residues. CDR3 coding DNA: TGTGCCAGCAGACCTAAAATACCCCGGGACAGGCATGAACAGCCCCAGCATTTT. This sequence encodes CASRPKIPRDRHEQPQHF.

This clonotype was counted at least ten times. The CDR3 region has the DNA TGTGCCAGCAGCTTAGGACAGTGGTTGGACCCTGGGGCCAACGTCCTGACTTTC. Its translation is CASSLGQWLDPGANVLTF. The rearrangement joins TRBV7-8 to TRBJ2-6, with D maybe TRBD1 (5 bases). Trimming took 1 base from V and 2 from J, leaving 15 bases between them. Germline CDR1 reads SGHVS; CDR2 reads FQNEAQ. CDR3 length: 18 residues. The whole variable domain, remainder taken from reference TRBV7-8 and TRBJ2-6, is GAGVSQSPRYKVAKRGQDVALRCDPISGHVSLFWYQQALGQGPEFLTYFQNEAQLDKSGLPSDRFFAERPEGSVSTLKIQRTQQEDSAVYLCASSLGQWLDPGANVLTFGAGSRLTVL.

The gene calls are TRBV7-2 and TRBJ2-7; no firm D call. Deletions cut 0 bases from V and 4 bases from J, with 13 bases between. The CDR3 contains 15 residues. Germline V CDR1 and CDR2: SGHTA, FQGNSA. Written as DNA, the CDR3 is TGTGCCAGCAGCTTAGCACGTGGTATAGCTTACGAGCAGTACTTC. Amino acids: CASSLARGIAYEQYF. The full variable domain, in which reference TRBV7-2 and TRBJ2-7 provide the parts outside the CDR3, is GAGVSQSPSNKVTEKGKDVELRCDPISGHTALYWYRQSLGQGLEFLIYFQGNSAPDKSGLPSDRFSAERTGGSVSTLTIQRTQQEDSAVYLCASSLARGIAYEQYFGPGTRLTVT.

This clonotype was seen ten or more times. V is TRBV20-1 and J is TRBJ1-5; D is undetermined. V dropped 0 bases and J dropped 2 bases, with 11 bases sitting between them. Germline loops: CDR1 DFQATT, CDR2 SNEGSKA (reference sequence). This CDR3 comprises 15 residues. The CDR3 spells CSARDRGTGNQPQHF. In nucleotides, the CDR3 is TGCAGTGCTAGAGATCGAGGCACGGGCAATCAGCCCCAGCATTTT.

This clonotype was observed many times. The chain couples TRBV7-8 to TRBJ1-1, with TRBD1 as a possible D gene (6 bases). The CDR3 sequence is 15 residues long. Between the trimmed V and J ends, which lost 5 bases and 2 bases, there was a span of 15 bases. Germline loops: CDR1 SGHVS, CDR2 FQNEAQ. CDR3 nucleotides: TGTGCCAGCAGCCAAGAGGGGGGCCTTAACACTGAAGCTTTCTTT. Encoded protein: CASSQEGGLNTEAFF. Filled out from reference TRBV7-8 and TRBJ1-1, the complete variable domain reads GAGVSQSPRYKVAKRGQDVALRCDPISGHVSLFWYQQALGQGPEFLTYFQNEAQLDKSGLPSDRFFAERPEGSVSTLKIQRTQQEDSAVYLCASSQEGGLNTEAFFGQGTRLTVV.

There are many counts of this clonotype. The chain has TRBV30 and TRBJ1-1; D gene uncertain. Trimming removed 5 bases from V and 8 bases from J, with 12 bases in between. The germline V gene has CDR1 GTSNPN and CDR2 SVGIG (reference sequence). The CDR3 has 11 residues. The CDR3 loop reads CAWQNGREAFF. The DNA for the CDR3 is TGTGCCTGGCAAAACGGGAGGGAAGCTTTCTTT.

This chain connects TRBV12-3 or TRBV12-4 to TRBJ1-6; D perhaps matches TRBD1 (6 bases). Trimming cost V 7 bases and J 6 bases, with 13 bases left between them. The CDR3 runs to 14 residues. CDR3 nucleotide sequence: TGTGCCAGCAACAAAGGGACACTTAATTCACCCCTCCACTTT. Translated, it gives CASNKGTLNSPLHF.

The V and J genes are TRBV3-1 and TRBJ2-7, with D maybe TRBD2 (6 bases). CDR3 length: 15 residues. Germline CDR1 and CDR2: LGHDT and YNNKEL (reference sequence). The germline V and J ends were trimmed by 4 bases and 0 bases, with 13 bases remaining between them. CDR3 in amino acids: CASSPGAVSSYEQYF. CDR3 coding DNA: TGTGCCAGCAGCCCGGGAGCGGTGAGCTCCTACGAGCAGTACTTC.

At least ten counts were recorded for this clonotype. The chain combines TRBV5-1 with TRBJ1-6; unclear D gene. Germline values: CDR1 SGHRS, CDR2 YFSETQ. Trimming removed 0 bases from V and 7 bases from J, with 14 bases in between. The CDR3 is 16 residues long. The DNA of the CDR3 is TGCGCCAGCAGCTTGGAGGTACAGCTTAAGAATTCACCCCTCCACTTT. It yields the protein CASSLEVQLKNSPLHF.

This clonotype was seen at least ten times. The rearrangement uses TRBV6-1 and TRBJ2-7; the D gene is possibly TRBD2 (5 bases). V was trimmed by 8 bases and J by 6 bases, leaving 14 bases between them. From germline, CDR1 is MNHNS and CDR2 SASEGT. This CDR3 contains 12 residues. CDR3 nucleotide sequence: TGTGCCAGCTGGATCTCGGCGGGCGAGCAGTACTTC. Protein sequence: CASWISAGEQYF.

This clonotype was counted many times. This chain connects TRBV10-3 to TRBJ2-7; D is possibly TRBD1 (5 bases). The germline V gene has CDR1 ENHRY and CDR2 SYGVKD. The CDR3 covers 13 residues. Trimming stripped 6 bases from V and 4 bases from J, with 13 bases between. Here the CDR3 DNA reads TGTGCCATCAGACCGACAGACCATTACGAGCAGTACTTC. This translates into CAIRPTDHYEQYF.

This clonotype has at least ten counts. V and J are TRBV27 and TRBJ2-1; 9 nucleotides align to TRBD2. This CDR3 is built from 17 residues. Germline assignment: CDR1 MNHEY and CDR2 SMNVEV (reference sequence). Trimming took 1 base from V and 9 from J; bases not matched to a gene: 13. DNA of the CDR3: TGTGCCAGCAGTTTATTTCTGGGAGCGGGAGGCCGCCTTGAGCAGTTCTTC. This codes for CASSLFLGAGGRLEQFF.